The clone carrying this T cell receptor (beta chain) was recorded a few times. CDR1 is SNHLY and CDR2 is FYNNEI in the germline V gene. The CDR3 loop spans 16 amino acids. The V and J ends lost 6 bases and 4 bases respectively, with 20 bases between them. TCRdb re-analysed the RT-PCR reads in MiXCR, keeping a single row per CDR3 protein. The table records more than 600,000 distinct CDR3 sequences, approximately 15% of them present only once. The receptor's source is a female donor in good health, serving as a healthy control. What was sequenced was memory CD4+ T cells from blood. This rearrangement joins TRBV2 to TRBJ2-3; a weak D match, TRBD2 (6 bases). The CDR3 is CASSAWGSGGADTQYF. The CDR3 DNA sequence: TGTGCCAGCAGCGCCTGGGGGAGCGGCGGGGCAGATACGCAGTATTTT.